The TCR beta chain described here comes from a study of OX40 agonist ivuxolimab in advanced cancers. Study information: Hepatocellular carcinoma, melanoma, renal cell or head and neck cancer was diagnosed in the dose-escalation patients.

Study findings and constraints: CD8+ T cells averaged more expanded clones than CD4+. The CD4+ and CD8+ T cells in the blood had expanded clonally by week 6 at 0.1 to 3.0 mg/kg.

Produced via immunoSEQ multiplex PCR; TCRdb's table is partial and in-frame only. The table includes around 30,000 clones, around four fifths detected once. V shed 2 bases and J shed 4 bases, with 14 bases lying between them. Germline values: CDR1 LGHNA, CDR2 YSLEER. This CDR3 region has 15 residues. Details on this clone: Its antigen is not identified.

The genes are TRBV4-3 and TRBJ1-2, with D possibly being TRBD1 (6 bases). Sample: CD4+ or CD8+ T cells sorted from blood, taken in a trial of the OX40 agonist ivuxolimab. The origin of this receptor is an adult with an advanced solid tumor such as melanoma, head and neck, liver or kidney cancer. CDR3 protein: CASSQTRDTSYGYTF. The CDR3 DNA reads as TGCGCCAGCAGCCAAACTCGGGACACGAGCTATGGCTACACCTTC.